This T cell receptor beta chain was obtained from a study of T cell responses to AZD1222 COVID-19 vaccine (dated by TCRdb to about 2021). Some background on the complete study: AZD1222 recipients whose second dose came at about 4 weeks and those whose second dose came at about 12 weeks were combined into one group, since spike-specific TCR depth and breadth did not differ between the two schedules. TCR sequencing covered 230 to 250 trial participants: 207 given two doses of AZD1222 and 26 given two doses of MenACWY control vaccine. Enrollment into the trials was organized by age into subgroups of 18-55, 56-69 and 70-plus years, and those subgroups contained about 160, 30 and 59 TCR-sequenced participants, respectively. Study-level results and caveats: The 56-69-year group was small, and its depth increase did not reach significance, likely because of low power. No day 14 peak-response samples were available, so repertoires were characterized only after the peak T cell response. The whole spike protein was spanned by vaccine-associated CD4 TCRs, and dominant responses were seen in regions 160-218 and 743-854. Most participants were white British and females outnumbered males, and the authors suggested that clonal diversity may have been underestimated. Reportedly, almost half of the unique spike-specific TCRs recognized epitopes lying outside the regions that are mutated in the B.1.351 and B.1.1.7 variants. After two AZD1222 doses, both the breadth and the depth of spike-specific TCRs were significantly higher than at day 0 and than in MenACWY recipients. Conclusions about previously exposed vaccinees were limited because only 5 or 6 AZD1222 recipients were SARS-CoV-2 seropositive at baseline.

The CDR3 regions of human TCRbeta chains were analyzed by immunosequencing. From the authors' description of their analysis: Repertoire TCRs were checked for matches against a reference library of SARS-CoV-2-specific TCRs that had been generated using the MIRA antigen-specificity platform. Breadth was defined as the fraction of unique TCRs that were SARS-CoV-2-associated. Depth was defined as the fraction of total T cells that were SARS-CoV-2-associated. Using the MIRA data, each spike-specific TCR was mapped to the spike region that the TCR reacts to and placed in a CD4 or CD8 class. Log10-transformed breadth and depth values were compared by one-way ANOVA with Sidak's multiple comparisons tests. The table was pulled from immuneACCESS by TCRdb, which kept in-frame rearrangements only. Such tables lose some clones; where checked, under half of the loss comes from unresolved V genes, and the rest has no known cause. Clone size and the V and J calls come from that table; the DNA yielded D and trimming. The sample table shows 150,000 or so clones, and approximately 93% are seen once. The ten largest clonotypes hold approximately 0.97% of the sample.

Concerning this clone itself: The antigen it recognizes is unknown. It has no much larger one-base neighbor in the sample; base qualities were not kept.

The time point label of this sample denotes: baseline before first vaccination. Vaccinee samples came from UK trials COV001 and COV002, including a single-blind randomized controlled phase 2/3 trial of AZD1222 (ChAdOx1 nCoV-19) in healthy adults. Trial participant PBMC samples were collected at day 0 and day 28 after the second dose for TCRbeta chain sequencing. Here V drops 6 bases and J drops 2 bases, and the junction holds 7 bases not matched to any gene. The germline V gene yields SGHAT for CDR1 and FQNNGV for CDR2. The CDR3 sequence holds 15 residues, the cysteine and phenylalanine included. Only the CDR3 DNA is retained, 45 bases long and in frame from the first base.

The chain is encoded by TRBV11-2 joined to TRBJ2-5, with 9 junctional bases fitting TRBD2. Here the sequenced sample was peripheral blood, taken on day 0 of AZD1222 vaccination. The receptor was derived from an adult in good health. The CDR3 has the sequence CASSRGGAPQETQYF. In nucleotide form, the sequence is TGTGCCAGCAGTCGCGGGGGGGCCCCTCAAGAGACCCAGTACTTC.